This T cell receptor (beta chain) was captured by sequencing in a study of blood T cell repertoires in COVID-19. The age range of participants was about 18 to 89 years, with residence in under 30 US areas. This CDR3 has 15 amino acids. Germline CDR1 reads SGHRS; CDR2 reads YFSETQ. The V end lost 1 base, the J end lost 4 bases, and 12 bases lay between the germline ends. Authors' analysis steps: Using reference gene primer amplification, nucleated cell counts were estimated. Only in-frame clones appear in the TCRdb table, and some are missing; sequencing was by immunoSEQ multiplex PCR. D and trimming were read from the DNA, whereas the V and J calls and clone size are those reported in that table. The data show around 360,000 clones, roughly 84% seen once.

The source material was PBMCs or T cells enriched from blood (not recorded which). The rearrangement joins TRBV5-1 to TRBJ2-1, with D uncertain. The receptor was derived from a woman aged 25 to 39 who had recovered from COVID-19. CDR3 residues: CASSLSSRSYNEQFF. The CDR3 DNA sequence: TGCGCCAGCAGCTTGTCGTCTAGATCTTACAATGAGCAGTTCTTC.